The 14 T cell receptor beta chains below all came from one sample that was sequenced in a study of cytomegalovirus exposure and HLA in healthy donors. PCR amplification relied on 60 Vbeta primers (plus 13 Jbeta primers). Using immunoSEQ multiplex PCR, the repertoire was profiled, and TCRdb retains in-frame clones only, with some absent. The sample lists 200,000 or so clones; over 75% were seen once. The sample comprised PBMCs. The receptors were sampled from a boy younger than 10 in good health and CMV-seronegative.

The chain has TRBV19 and TRBJ1-2; 8 nucleotides align to TRBD1. The V and J ends lost 3 bases and 2 bases, in that order; junction bases with no gene match: 2. Germline CDR1 reads LNHDA; CDR2 reads SQIVND (reference sequence). CDR3 length equals 14 residues. The CDR3 DNA reads TGTGCCAGTAGTATCCGACAGGGGAACTATGGCTACACCTTC. Translating it yields CASSIRQGNYGYTF.

The rearrangement joins TRBV7-9 to TRBJ2-5; TRBD2 matches 9 bases. The CDR3 is made up of 16 amino acids. The trim removed 2 bases at V and 3 bases at J, leaving 7 bases unmatched. CDR1 is SEHNR, CDR2 FQNEAQ, per germline (reference sequence). The CDR3 reads CASSLRFGGGEETQYF. CDR3 bases: TGTGCCAGCAGCTTACGATTCGGCGGGGGGGAAGAGACCCAGTACTTC.

The V and J genes are TRBV19 and TRBJ1-5; 12 bases are shared with TRBD1. Germline CDR1 and CDR2: LNHDA and SQIVND (reference sequence). V lost 6 bases and J lost 6; bases outside the gene matches: 3. The CDR3 is made up of 14 amino acids. The chain's CDR3 is CASSRDRGRQPQHF. The CDR3 DNA reads as TGTGCCAGTAGCCGGGACAGGGGGCGTCAGCCCCAGCATTTT.

To note about this clone: One end of the junction does not line up with germline, which may come from a read error. The V call is TRBV4-3, the J call TRBJ2-7; 12 nucleotides line up with TRBD1. This CDR3 comprises 15 residues. Germline V gene sequence: CDR1 LGHNA, CDR2 YSLEER. The CDR3 coding sequence is TGCGCCAGCAGCCAAGCCCCGGGACAGGGGGCCGAGCAGCACTTC. Its protein is CASSQAPGQGAEQHF.

CDR3 nucleotide sequence: TGTGCCACCAGCAGAAAACTAGATTTTCAAGAGACCCAGTACTTC. Its translation: CATSRKLDFQETQYF. The chain has TRBV15 and TRBJ2-5; TRBD2 is a possible D gene (5 bases). V lost 2 bases, J lost 2 bases, and 12 bases lay in between. The germline CDR1 and CDR2 sequences are LNHNV and YYDKDF (reference sequence). The CDR3 is made up of 15 amino acids.

V and J are TRBV5-4 and TRBJ2-3, with 10 nucleotides matching TRBD2. This CDR3 is built from 15 residues. V gave up 5 bases and J gave up 7 bases; unmatched junction bases: 10. CDR1 and CDR2 (germline): SGHNT, YYREEE (reference sequence). DNA of the CDR3: TGTGCCAGCAGTTCAGCGGGGGGGAGTGTTAATACGCAGTATTTT. It translates to CASSSAGGSVNTQYF.

This clone has only one observation. The V and J genes are TRBV18 and TRBJ2-1; a weak D match, TRBD2 (6 bases). The CDR3 sequence is 16 residues long. V lost 1 base, J lost 7 bases, and 17 bases lay in between. Looked up from germline, CDR1 is KGHSH and CDR2 is LQKENI. In DNA form, the CDR3 reads TGTGCCAGCTCACCACGGGGCGGGACGGAGCTAAATGAGCAGTTCTTC. This gives the protein CASSPRGGTELNEQFF.

The chain has TRBV15 and TRBJ1-5; 8 bases agree with TRBD1. The trim removed 3 bases at V and 0 bases at J, leaving 1 base unmatched. The CDR3 totals 15 residues. Germline V lookup: CDR1 LNHNV, CDR2 YYDKDF (reference sequence). The CDR3 DNA reads as TGTGCCACCAGCAGGGACAGGGATAGCAATCAGCCCCAGCATTTT. It codes for CATSRDRDSNQPQHF.

The chain uses TRBV2 and TRBJ2-3, with 10 nucleotides matching TRBD2. V was clipped by 4 bases and J by 6 bases; unmatched bases: 7. The CDR3 contains 15 residues. Germline-derived CDR1 and CDR2 are SNHLY and FYNNEI. CDR3 amino acids: CASSVSGSGGDTQYF. The CDR3 nucleotides are TGTGCCAGCAGTGTGTCGGGTAGCGGGGGGGATACGCAGTATTTT.

The V call is TRBV5-1, the J call TRBJ2-7, with TRBD2 matching over 8 bases. This CDR3 spans 11 amino acids. Germline V CDR1 and CDR2: SGHRS, YFSETQ. V gave up 8 bases and J gave up 8 bases; unmatched junction bases: 6. CDR3: CASAGGGKQYF. The CDR3 DNA sequence: TGCGCCAGTGCCGGGGGGGGTAAGCAGTACTTC.

This chain uses TRBV19 with TRBJ1-2; maybe TRBD1 (5 bases). V shed 5 bases and J shed 4 bases, with 11 bases lying between them. This CDR3 comprises 13 residues. Looked up from germline, CDR1 is LNHDA and CDR2 is SQIVND (reference sequence). The CDR3 DNA reads TGTGCCAGTAGTGCGGGACCGGGCTATGGCTACACCTTC. Translating gives CASSAGPGYGYTF.

The chain uses TRBV2 and TRBJ1-2, with TRBD1 matching over 7 bases. CDR1 and CDR2 (germline): SNHLY, FYNNEI. Losses at the gene ends were 7 bases for V and 7 bases for J; bases not matched to a gene: 12. This CDR3 comprises 14 residues. The CDR3 region is CASTEITGDTGYTF. CDR3 coding DNA: TGTGCCAGCACGGAGATTACAGGGGACACTGGCTACACCTTC.

The chain is built from TRBV5-1 and TRBJ2-5, with 10 nucleotides matching TRBD1. The CDR3 spans 12 residues. Trimming at V came to 4 bases and at J to 9 bases, leaving 3 bases not matched to a gene. The germline V gene has CDR1 SGHRS and CDR2 YFSETQ. CDR3 coding DNA: TGCGCCAGCAGCCTTGACAGGGGGCCCCAGTACTTC. This gives the protein CASSLDRGPQYF.

CDR3 sequence reads: CASSPRAGGPYEQYF. CDR3 nucleotide sequence: TGTGCCAGCAGTCCCAGGGCAGGGGGTCCCTACGAGCAGTACTTC. This chain joins TRBV6-5 and TRBJ2-7; 7 nucleotides agree with TRBD1. Losses at the gene ends were 5 bases for V and 2 bases for J; bases not matched to a gene: 9. CDR3 size: 15 residues. Germline V gives CDR1 MNHEY, CDR2 SVGAGI.